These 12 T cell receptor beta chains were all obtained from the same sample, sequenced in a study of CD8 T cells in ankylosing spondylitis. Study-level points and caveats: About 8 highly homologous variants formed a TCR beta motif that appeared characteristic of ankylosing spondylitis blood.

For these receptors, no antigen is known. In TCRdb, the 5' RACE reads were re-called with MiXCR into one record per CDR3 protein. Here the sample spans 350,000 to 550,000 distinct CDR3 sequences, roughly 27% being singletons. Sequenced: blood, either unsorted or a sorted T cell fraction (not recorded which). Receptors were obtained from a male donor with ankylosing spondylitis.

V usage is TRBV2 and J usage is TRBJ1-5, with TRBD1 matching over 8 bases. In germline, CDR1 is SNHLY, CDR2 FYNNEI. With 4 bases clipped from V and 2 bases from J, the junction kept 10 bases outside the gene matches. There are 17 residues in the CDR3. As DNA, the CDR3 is TGTGCCAGCAGTGTTGGACAGGGCCTATGGGGCAATCAGCCCCAGCATTTT. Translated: CASSVGQGLWGNQPQHF.

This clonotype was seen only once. CDR3 region: CATRGTGEYGYTF. The CDR3 bases are TGCGCCACCAGAGGGACAGGGGAGTATGGCTACACCTTC. The chain recombines TRBV5-1 with TRBJ1-2, with 10 bases matching TRBD1. Germline CDR1 is SGHRS and CDR2 is YFSETQ. This CDR3 is built from 13 residues. The trim removed 9 bases at V and 5 bases at J, leaving 7 bases unmatched. Variable domain in full (rest from reference TRBV5-1 and TRBJ1-2): KAGVTQTPRYLIKTRGQQVTLSCSPISGHRSVSWYQQTPGQGLQFLFEYFSETQRNKGNFPGRFSGRQFSNSRSEMNVSTLELGDSALYLCATRGTGEYGYTFGSGTRLTVV.

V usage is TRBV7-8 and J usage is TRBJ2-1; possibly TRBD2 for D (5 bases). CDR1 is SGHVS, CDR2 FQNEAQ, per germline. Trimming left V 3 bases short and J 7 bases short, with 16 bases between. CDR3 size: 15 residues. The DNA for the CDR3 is TGTGCCAGCAGCTTTGTAGGGAGAGCGTCAAATGAGCAGTTCTTC. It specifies CASSFVGRASNEQFF.

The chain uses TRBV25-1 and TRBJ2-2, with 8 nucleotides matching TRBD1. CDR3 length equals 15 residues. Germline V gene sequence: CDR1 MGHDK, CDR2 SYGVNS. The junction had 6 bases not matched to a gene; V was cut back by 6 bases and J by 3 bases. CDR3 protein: CASSRQGSDTGELFF. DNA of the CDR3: TGTGCCAGCAGCAGACAGGGGTCAGACACCGGGGAGCTGTTTTTT.

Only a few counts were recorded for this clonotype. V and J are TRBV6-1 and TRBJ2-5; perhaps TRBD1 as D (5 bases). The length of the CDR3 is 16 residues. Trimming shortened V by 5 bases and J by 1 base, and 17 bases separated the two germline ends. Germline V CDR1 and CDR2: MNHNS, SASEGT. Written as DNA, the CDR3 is TGTGCCAGCAGTATCTCAGCGCGGACACCCCAAGAGACCCAGTACTTC. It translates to CASSISARTPQETQYF.

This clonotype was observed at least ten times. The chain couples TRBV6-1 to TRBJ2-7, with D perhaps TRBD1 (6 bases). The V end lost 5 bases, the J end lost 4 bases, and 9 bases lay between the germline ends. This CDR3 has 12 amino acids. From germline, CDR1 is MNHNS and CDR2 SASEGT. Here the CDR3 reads CASSPQGYEQYV. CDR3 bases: TGTGCCAGCAGTCCACAGGGTTACGAGCAGTACGTC.

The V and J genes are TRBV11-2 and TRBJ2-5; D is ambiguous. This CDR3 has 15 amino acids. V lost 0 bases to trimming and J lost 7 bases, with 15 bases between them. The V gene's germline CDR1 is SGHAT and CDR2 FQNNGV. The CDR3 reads CASSLELHALGTQYF. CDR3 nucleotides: TGTGCCAGCAGCTTAGAGCTTCATGCGTTGGGGACCCAGTACTTC.

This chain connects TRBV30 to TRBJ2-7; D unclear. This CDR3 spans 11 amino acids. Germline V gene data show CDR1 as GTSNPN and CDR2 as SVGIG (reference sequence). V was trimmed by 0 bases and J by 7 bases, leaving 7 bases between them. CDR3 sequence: CAWSVAREQYF. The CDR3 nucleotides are TGTGCCTGGAGTGTAGCAAGGGAGCAGTACTTC.

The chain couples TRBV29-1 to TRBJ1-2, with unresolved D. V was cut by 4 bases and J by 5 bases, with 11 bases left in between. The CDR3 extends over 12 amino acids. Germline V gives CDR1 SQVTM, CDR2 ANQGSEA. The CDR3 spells CSVGTAVYGYTF. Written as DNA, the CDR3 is TGCAGCGTTGGAACGGCGGTATATGGCTACACCTTC.

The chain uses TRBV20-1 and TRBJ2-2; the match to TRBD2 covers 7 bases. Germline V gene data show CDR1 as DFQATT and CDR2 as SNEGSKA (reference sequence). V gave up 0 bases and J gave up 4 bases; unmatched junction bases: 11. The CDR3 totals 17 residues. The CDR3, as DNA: TGCAGTGCTAGAGATCTGGCGGGCGGGAGCGTCACCGGGGAGCTGTTTTTT. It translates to CSARDLAGGSVTGELFF.

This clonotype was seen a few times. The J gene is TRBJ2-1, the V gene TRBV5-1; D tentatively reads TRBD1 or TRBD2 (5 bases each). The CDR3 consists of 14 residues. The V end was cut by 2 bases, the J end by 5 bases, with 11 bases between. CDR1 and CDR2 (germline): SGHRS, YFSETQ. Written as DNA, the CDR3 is TGCGCCAGCAGCTTTGTGGGACGGAACAATGAGCAGTTCTTC. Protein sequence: CASSFVGRNNEQFF.

The CDR3 spells CSARDPPTRFPYEQYF. The DNA for the CDR3 is TGCAGTGCTAGAGATCCCCCGACTAGATTCCCTTACGAGCAGTACTTC. The J gene is TRBJ2-7, the V gene TRBV20-1; D is perhaps TRBD2 (6 bases). This CDR3 spans 16 amino acids. Germline V gene sequence: CDR1 DFQATT, CDR2 SNEGSKA (reference sequence). Trimming removed 0 bases from V and 4 bases from J, with 19 bases in between.